The source of this T cell receptor (beta chain) is a study of T cell clones after liver transplantation. In the study overall: TCRbeta sequencing after a pre-transplant mixed lymphocyte reaction identified graft-donor-reactive clones, later tracked in post-transplant blood. Three of the eight recipients were HCV-positive; the rest had non-autoimmune, non-viral transplant indications.

Study-level findings and limits: In 5 of 8 subjects, circulating graft-donor-reactive CD4 TCRbeta sequences fell significantly after transplant.

CD3+CD4+ and CD3+CD8+ cells were FACS-sorted from thawed unstimulated PBMCs. As for this clone: The antigen remains undetermined.

Germline V gene lookup returns CDR1 GTSNPN and CDR2 SVGIG (reference sequence). The CDR3 sequence is 14 residues long. V was pared by 3 bases and J by 3 bases, with 4 bases of the junction left unmatched. The repertoire was sequenced with immunoSEQ multiplex PCR; TCRdb's copy has only in-frame clones and lacks some. The sample carries 75,000 to 95,000 clones, approximately 80% recorded once. Source: CD4+ T cells from blood, taken less than 50 months after liver transplant. The chain carries TRBV30 and TRBJ2-3, with TRBD2 identical over 9 bases. The origin of this receptor is a human patient who received a liver transplant. Some T cells here may be from the graft donor. In DNA form, the CDR3 reads TGTGCCTGGAGCCCCCTAGCGGGAACAGATACGCAGTATTTT. Its protein product is CAWSPLAGTDTQYF.